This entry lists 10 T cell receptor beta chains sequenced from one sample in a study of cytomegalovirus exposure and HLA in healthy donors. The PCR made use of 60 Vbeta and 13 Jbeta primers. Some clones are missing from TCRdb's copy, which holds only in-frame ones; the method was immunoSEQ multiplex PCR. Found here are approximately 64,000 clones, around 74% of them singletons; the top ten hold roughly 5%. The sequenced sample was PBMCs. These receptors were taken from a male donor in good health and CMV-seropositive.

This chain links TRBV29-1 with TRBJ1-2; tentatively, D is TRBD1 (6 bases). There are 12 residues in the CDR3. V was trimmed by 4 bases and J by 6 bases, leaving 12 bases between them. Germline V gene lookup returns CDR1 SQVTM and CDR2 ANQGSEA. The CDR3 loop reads CSVAKGGDGYTF. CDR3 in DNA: TGCAGCGTTGCGAAGGGGGGGGATGGCTACACCTTC.

CDR3 nucleotide sequence: TGTGCCAGCAGCTTAGCGGACGGGCAGGGAGGCCGCCTTGTTCCTGAAGCTTTCTTT. Its translation: CASSLADGQGGRLVPEAFF. The chain is built from TRBV7-9 and TRBJ1-1, with D perhaps matching TRBD1 (5 bases). This CDR3 region has 19 residues. Looked up from germline, CDR1 is SEHNR and CDR2 is FQNEAQ (reference sequence). V shed 0 bases and J shed 6 bases, with 26 bases lying between them.

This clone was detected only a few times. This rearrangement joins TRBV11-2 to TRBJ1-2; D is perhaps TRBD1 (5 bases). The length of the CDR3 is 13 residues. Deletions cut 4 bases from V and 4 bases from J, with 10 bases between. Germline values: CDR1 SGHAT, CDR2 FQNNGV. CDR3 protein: CASSSTGPYGYTF. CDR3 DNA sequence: TGTGCCAGCAGCTCAACAGGCCCCTATGGCTACACCTTC.

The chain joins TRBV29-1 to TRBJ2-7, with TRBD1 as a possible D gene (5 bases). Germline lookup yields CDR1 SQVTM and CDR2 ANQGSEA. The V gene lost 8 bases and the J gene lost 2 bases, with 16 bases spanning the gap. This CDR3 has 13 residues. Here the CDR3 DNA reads TGCAGCACGCCAGAGGACAAGACCTACGAGCAGTACTTC. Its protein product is CSTPEDKTYEQYF.

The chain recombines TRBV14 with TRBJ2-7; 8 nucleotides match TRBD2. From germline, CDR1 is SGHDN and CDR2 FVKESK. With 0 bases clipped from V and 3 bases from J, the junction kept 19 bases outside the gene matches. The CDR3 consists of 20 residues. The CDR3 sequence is CASSQELGGGKTPYFYEQYF. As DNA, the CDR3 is TGTGCCAGCAGCCAAGAATTAGGCGGGGGGAAGACACCCTACTTCTACGAGCAGTACTTC.

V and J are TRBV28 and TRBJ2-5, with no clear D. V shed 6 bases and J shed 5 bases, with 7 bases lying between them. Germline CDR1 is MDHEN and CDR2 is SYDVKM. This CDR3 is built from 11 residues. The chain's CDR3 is CASRNKETQYF. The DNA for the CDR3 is TGTGCCAGCAGGAACAAGGAGACCCAGTACTTC.

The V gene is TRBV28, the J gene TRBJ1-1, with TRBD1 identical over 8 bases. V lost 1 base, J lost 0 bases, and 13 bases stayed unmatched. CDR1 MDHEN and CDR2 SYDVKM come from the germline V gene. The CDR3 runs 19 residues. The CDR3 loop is CASSLYSVPGQAMNTEAFF. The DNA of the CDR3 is TGTGCCAGCAGTTTATACTCTGTTCCGGGACAGGCCATGAACACTGAAGCTTTCTTT.

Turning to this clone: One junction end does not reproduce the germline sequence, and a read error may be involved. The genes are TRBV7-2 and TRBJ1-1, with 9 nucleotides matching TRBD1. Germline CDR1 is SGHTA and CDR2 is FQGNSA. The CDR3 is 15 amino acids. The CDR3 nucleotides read TGTGCCAGCAGCTTTCCCGGACAGGGGAACGCTGAAGCTTTCTTT. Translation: CASSFPGQGNAEAFF.

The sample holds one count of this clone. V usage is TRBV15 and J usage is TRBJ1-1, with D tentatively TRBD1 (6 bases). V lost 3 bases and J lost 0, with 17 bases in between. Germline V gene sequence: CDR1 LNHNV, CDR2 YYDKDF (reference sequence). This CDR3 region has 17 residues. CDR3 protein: CATSSRGGAPLNTEAFF. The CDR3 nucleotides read TGTGCCACCAGCAGCCGAGGGGGGGCCCCTTTGAACACTGAAGCTTTCTTT.

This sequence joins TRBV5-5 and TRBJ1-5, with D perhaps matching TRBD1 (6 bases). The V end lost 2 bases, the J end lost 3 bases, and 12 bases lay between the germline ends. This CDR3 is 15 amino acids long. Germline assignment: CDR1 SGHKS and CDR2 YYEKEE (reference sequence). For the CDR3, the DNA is TGTGCCAGCAGCTTTCGCACAGGGCTCAATCAGCCCCAGCATTTT. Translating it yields CASSFRTGLNQPQHF.